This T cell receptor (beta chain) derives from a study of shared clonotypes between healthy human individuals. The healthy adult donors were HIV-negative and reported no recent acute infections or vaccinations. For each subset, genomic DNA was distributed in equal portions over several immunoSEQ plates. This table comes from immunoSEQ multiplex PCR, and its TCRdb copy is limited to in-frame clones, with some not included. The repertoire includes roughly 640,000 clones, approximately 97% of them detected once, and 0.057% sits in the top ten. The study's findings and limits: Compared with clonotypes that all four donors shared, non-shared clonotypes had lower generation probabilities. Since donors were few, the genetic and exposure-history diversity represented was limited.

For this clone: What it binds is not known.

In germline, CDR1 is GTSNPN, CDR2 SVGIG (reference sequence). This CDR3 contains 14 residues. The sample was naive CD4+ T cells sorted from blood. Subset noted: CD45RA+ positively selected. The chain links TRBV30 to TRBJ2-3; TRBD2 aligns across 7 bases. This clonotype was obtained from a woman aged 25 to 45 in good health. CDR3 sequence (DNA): TGTGCTGGTGGTGGGGCGGGAGGCACAGATACGCAGTATTTT. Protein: CAGGGAGGTDTQYF.